This T cell receptor beta chain was recorded in a study of cytomegalovirus exposure and HLA in healthy donors. Study-level findings and limits: As was reported, the classifier diagnosed cytomegalovirus status with high specificity and sensitivity. Available immune exposure information covered CMV serostatus only. For TCR beta chains, V- and J-gene trimming was later linked to a missense DCLRE1C variant. In a later analysis, specific HLA alleles were associated with 15,000 or so TCR beta sequences at a 0.05 false discovery rate.

Regarding this clone: No antigen is known for it. Other DNA sequences of this sample code for an identical CDR3.

PCR involved 60 Vbeta and 13 Jbeta primers. Using immunoSEQ multiplex PCR, the repertoire was profiled, and TCRdb retains in-frame clones only, with some absent. The sample shows under 200,000 clones, around 80% of them seen only once. This receptor was obtained from a man aged 40-49 years in good health and CMV-seropositive. The sample taken for sequencing was PBMCs.

CDR3 sequence reads: CASSQDRVTAYGYTF. In nucleotides, the CDR3 is TGTGCCAGCAGCCAAGATCGTGTGACAGCATATGGCTACACCTTC. The chain recombines TRBV14 with TRBJ1-2; D perhaps matches TRBD1 (5 bases). Germline CDR1 is SGHDN and CDR2 is FVKESK. CDR3 length: 15 residues. The germline V and J ends were trimmed by 0 bases and 5 bases, with 13 bases remaining between them.